This entry lists 16 T cell receptor beta chains sequenced from one sample in a study of CD8 T cells in ankylosing spondylitis. One entry per CDR3 protein, called by TCRdb with MiXCR from the 5' RACE reads. The sample holds roughly 91,000 distinct CDR3 sequences; roughly 8.7% are singletons and the top ten take 9.9%. Sample: blood, either unsorted or a sorted T cell fraction (not recorded which). All receptors come from a male donor with ankylosing spondylitis or in good health (not recorded which).

This clonotype has ten or more counts. The chain uses TRBV7-2 and TRBJ2-1, with TRBD1 matching over 8 bases. Germline CDR1 and CDR2: SGHTA and FQGNSA. The J segment lost 2 bases and the V segment lost 7 bases, leaving 10 bases of the junction unmatched. The CDR3 runs to 16 residues. CDR3 in amino acids: CASIPSQGAAYNEQFF. The CDR3 DNA is TGTGCCAGCATCCCCTCCCAGGGGGCGGCCTACAATGAGCAGTTCTTC.

This clonotype was detected many times. This chain links TRBV10-3 with TRBJ2-7, with 10 positions matching TRBD2. With V trimmed by 5 bases and J by 0 bases, 4 bases remained unmatched. There are 15 residues in the CDR3. CDR1 ENHRY and CDR2 SYGVKD come from the germline V gene. CDR3 DNA: TGTGCCATCAGTCCCGGGACTAGCGACTCCTACGAGCAGTACTTC. Amino acids: CAISPGTSDSYEQYF.

This clonotype was recorded many times. The chain uses TRBV4-2 and TRBJ2-3, with D unclear. CDR3 length: 12 amino acids. Germline V gene data show CDR1 as LGHNA and CDR2 as YNFKEQ. The V end lost 4 bases, the J end lost 4 bases, and 6 bases lay between the germline ends. Here the CDR3 DNA reads TGTGCCAGCAGCCCCCCCCCAGATACGCAGTATTTT. Translated: CASSPPPDTQYF.

This clonotype was counted ten times or more. V is TRBV29-1 and J is TRBJ2-1; a possible D gene is TRBD2 (5 bases). Per germline, CDR1 SQVTM and CDR2 ANQGSEA. This CDR3 has 14 amino acids. Between the trimmed V and J ends, which lost 1 base and 8 bases, there was a span of 15 bases. In DNA form, the CDR3 reads TGCAGCGTTGAAGTACTTCGGCTAGCCGATGAGCAGTTCTTC. This gives the protein CSVEVLRLADEQFF.

This clonotype was detected many times. The chain joins TRBV29-1 to TRBJ2-7; no reliable D call. This CDR3 contains 14 residues. Germline-derived CDR1 and CDR2 are SQVTM and ANQGSEA. V was cut by 1 base and J by 1 base, with 11 bases left in between. The CDR3 DNA is TGCAGCGTTGAAGTGGCCGGGTCTTCCTACGAGCAGTACTTC. Its translation: CSVEVAGSSYEQYF.

The chain employs TRBV28 and TRBJ1-3; 8 nucleotides match TRBD1. The ends lost 3 bases at V and 3 bases at J; junction bases unmatched: 10. The CDR3 extends over 17 amino acids. Germline assignment: CDR1 MDHEN and CDR2 SYDVKM. The CDR3 reads CASSFGTGPKVGNTIYF. The CDR3 coding sequence is TGTGCCAGCAGTTTCGGGACAGGACCAAAGGTTGGAAACACCATATATTTT.

The CDR3 here is CASSLGTAGEQYF. CDR3 sequence (DNA): TGTGCCAGCAGCTTGGGGACCGCGGGGGAGCAGTACTTC. The chain links TRBV7-2 to TRBJ2-7; a possible D gene is TRBD2 (6 bases). Trimming pared 3 bases from V and 7 bases from J, leaving 13 bases between. The CDR3 has 13 residues. CDR1 SGHTA and CDR2 FQGNSA come from the germline V gene.

This chain connects TRBV7-9 to TRBJ1-1; D not resolved. The CDR3 consists of 12 residues. Germline values: CDR1 SEHNR, CDR2 FQNEAQ (reference sequence). V dropped 5 bases and J dropped 1 base, with 5 bases sitting between them. The CDR3 here is CASSPQNTEAFF. The CDR3, as DNA: TGTGCCAGCAGCCCACAGAACACTGAAGCTTTCTTT. Filled out from reference TRBV7-9 and TRBJ1-1, the complete variable domain reads DTGVSQNPRHKITKRGQNVTFRCDPISEHNRLYWYRQTLGQGPEFLTYFQNEAQLEKSRLLSDRFSAERPKGSFSTLEIQRTEQGDSAMYLCASSPQNTEAFFGQGTRLTVV.

There are many counts of this clonotype. The gene calls are TRBV29-1 and TRBJ2-5; tentative D call: TRBD2 (5 bases). Germline CDR1 is SQVTM and CDR2 is ANQGSEA. V was pared by 8 bases and J by 3 bases, with 13 bases between. CDR3 length: 12 residues. CDR3 sequence: CSLGGFEETQYF. The DNA of the CDR3 is TGCAGCCTCGGAGGCTTCGAAGAGACCCAGTACTTC. Based on the CDR3 plus reference TRBV29-1 and TRBJ2-5, the full variable domain is SAVISQKPSRDICQRGTSLTIQCQVDSQVTMMFWYRQQPGQSLTLIATANQGSEATYESGFVIDKFPISRPNLTFSTLTVSNMSPEDSSIYLCSLGGFEETQYFGPGTRLLVL.

This clonotype showed up many times. The rearrangement links TRBV7-8 to TRBJ2-2, with D possibly matching TRBD2 (6 bases). Trimming shortened V by 1 base and J by 10 bases, and 16 bases separated the two germline ends. This CDR3 has 15 residues. Per germline, CDR1 SGHVS and CDR2 FQNEAQ. Here the CDR3 reads CASSLEGGRGTELFF. The CDR3 DNA reads TGTGCCAGCAGCTTAGAGGGTGGACGCGGGACGGAGCTGTTTTTT. Looking up the rest from reference TRBV7-8 and TRBJ2-2 gives the full variable domain: GAGVSQSPRYKVAKRGQDVALRCDPISGHVSLFWYQQALGQGPEFLTYFQNEAQLDKSGLPSDRFFAERPEGSVSTLKIQRTQQEDSAVYLCASSLEGGRGTELFFGEGSRLTVL.

This clonotype came up many times. The CDR3 coding sequence is TGCAGTGCTAGCCGGACGGATTACGAGCAGTACTTC. Its translation is CSASRTDYEQYF. The chain employs TRBV20-1 and TRBJ2-7, with unresolved D. Trimming removed 3 bases from V and 4 bases from J, with 10 bases in between. Germline V gene sequence: CDR1 DFQATT, CDR2 SNEGSKA (reference sequence). The length of the CDR3 is 12 residues.

This clonotype appeared many times. This chain connects TRBV20-1 to TRBJ1-4; D uncertain. CDR3 length: 15 amino acids. Trimming removed 0 bases from V and 3 bases from J, with 11 bases in between. Germline CDR1 reads DFQATT; CDR2 reads SNEGSKA (reference sequence). This CDR3 reads CSARDPASSNEKLFF. CDR3 sequence (DNA): TGCAGTGCTAGAGATCCGGCATCCTCTAATGAAAAACTGTTTTTT.

The chain combines TRBV7-9 with TRBJ1-2; D not certain. Germline loops: CDR1 SEHNR, CDR2 FQNEAQ (reference sequence). There are 12 residues in the CDR3. With 4 bases removed from V and 3 bases from J, the gap between germline ends came to 6 bases. The CDR3 DNA follows: TGTGCCAGCAGCTCGACTGACTATGGCTACACCTTC. It codes for CASSSTDYGYTF.

At least ten counts were recorded for this clonotype. The chain is built from TRBV20-1 and TRBJ1-3, with TRBD1 matching 7 bases. The CDR3 contains 16 residues. Unmatched junction bases numbered 12, after V lost 6 bases and J lost 1 base. The germline CDR1 and CDR2 sequences are DFQATT and SNEGSKA (reference sequence). CDR3 sequence: CSAAGTDYTSGNTIYF. The CDR3 DNA reads as TGCAGTGCAGCCGGGACAGATTATACATCTGGAAACACCATATATTTT.

This clonotype came up many times. The chain carries TRBV29-1 and TRBJ1-1; D unresolved. V was clipped by 4 bases and J by 4 bases, with 13 bases between them. The CDR3 runs to 13 residues. Germline CDR1 and CDR2: SQVTM and ANQGSEA. Here the CDR3 reads CSVGRSRTTEAFF. The CDR3 DNA is TGCAGCGTTGGAAGGAGTCGAACCACTGAAGCTTTCTTT.

The sample holds one count of this clonotype. The chain couples TRBV3-1 to TRBJ2-3; 9 bases are shared with TRBD2. Trimming cost V 8 bases and J 5 bases; bases outside gene matches: 17. This CDR3 is 17 amino acids long. Per the germline V gene, CDR1 is LGHDT and CDR2 is YNNKEL (reference sequence). CDR3 in amino acids: CASSIYVAGGPEDTQYF. For the CDR3, the DNA is TGTGCCAGCTCCATATACGTCGCGGGAGGGCCGGAAGATACGCAGTATTTT.